The sequence of this T cell receptor beta chain was determined in a study of T cell repertoires in cytomegalovirus infection (dated by TCRdb to between 2018 and 2020). A note on the overall study: Recently identified HLA-C-restricted CMV epitopes, whose presentation resists viral immunomodulation, were targeted by peptide stimulations together with well-studied HLA-B-restricted epitopes. Donor HLA type was relevant to the analysis, as public TCR beta signatures indicated carriage of CMV infection together with the matching HLA type. The research as a whole found: The ex vivo response was dominated by HLA-C-restricted CMV-specific TCR beta clonotypes, and the single most frequent clonotype in two of eight donors was supplied by these HLA-C-restricted clonotypes. Carriers of CMV infection plus the relevant HLA type were discriminated by the cumulative frequency of public TCR beta family members in the study cohort and in an independent roughly 400-donor cohort.

Explained via the paper, the treatment or condition label denotes: in vitro stimulation with specific CMV peptide epitopes to enrich CMV-specific T cells. Germline trimming amounts to 0 bases on V and 4 bases on J, with 5 as the count of junction bases outside the gene matches. Including the terminal cysteine and phenylalanine, the CDR3 comprises 15 residues. Of the read, only the CDR3 DNA is kept; its 45 bases are in frame from base 1. CDR1 is given as MNHEY and CDR2 as SMNVEV, both from the germline V gene (reference sequence). Sequencing instrument: Illumina HiSeq 1500. The public reads were reanalyzed by TCRdb: fastp trimming at Q25, MiXCR alignment, in-frame beta chains only. Each CDR3 protein appears once, grouped with its most common genes and DNA. Here the sample has some 920,000 distinct CDR3 sequences; about 33% occur a single time. Roughly 13% of the sample goes to the ten largest clones.

This clonotype was picked up a small number of times. No cognate antigen has been identified for it. No qualities accompany the bases; no much larger clone lies one base away. The receptor chain draws on TRBV27 and TRBJ1-1, with 7 bases in between that match TRBD1. The TCR comes from a human donor in good health (CMV status not recorded). Some clones in this sample may be carry-over from other donors' samples. The material was cultured CD8+ T cells from PBMCs, obtained from culture after CMV antigen stimulation. CDR3 reads: CASSLSVQGGTEAFF. The nucleotide sequence is TGTGCCAGCAGTTTATCGGTCCAGGGGGGCACTGAAGCTTTCTTT.